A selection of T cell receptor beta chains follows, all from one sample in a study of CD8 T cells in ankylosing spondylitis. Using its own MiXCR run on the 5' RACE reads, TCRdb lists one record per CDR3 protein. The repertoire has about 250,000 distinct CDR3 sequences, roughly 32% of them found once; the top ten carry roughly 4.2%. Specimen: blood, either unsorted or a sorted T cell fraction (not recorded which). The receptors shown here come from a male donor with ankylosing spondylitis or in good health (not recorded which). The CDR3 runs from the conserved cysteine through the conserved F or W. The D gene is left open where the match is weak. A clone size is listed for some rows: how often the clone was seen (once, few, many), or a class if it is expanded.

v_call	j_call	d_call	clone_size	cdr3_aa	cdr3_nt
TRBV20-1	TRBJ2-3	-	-	CSGLALVADTQYF	TGCAGTGGGCTAGCATTAGTCGCAGATACGCAGTATTTT
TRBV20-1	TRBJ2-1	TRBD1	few	CSPSLTWTGKSEQFF	TGCAGTCCTTCCCTTACGTGGACAGGGAAAAGTGAGCAGTTCTTC
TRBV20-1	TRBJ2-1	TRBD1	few	CSARHDRGLNEQFF	TGCAGTGCTAGGCATGACAGGGGGCTGAACGAGCAGTTCTTC
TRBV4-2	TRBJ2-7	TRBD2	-	CASSQGTGGTYEQYF	TGTGCCAGCAGCCAAGGGACGGGGGGGACCTACGAGCAGTACTTC
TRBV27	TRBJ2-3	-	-	CASSYSFSTDTQYF	TGTGCCAGCAGTTACAGCTTCAGCACAGATACGCAGTATTTT
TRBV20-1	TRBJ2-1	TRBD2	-	CSANHLAGGLYNEQFF	TGCAGTGCGAATCATTTAGCGGGGGGCCTTTACAATGAGCAGTTCTTC
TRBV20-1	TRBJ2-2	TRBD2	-	CSARILGLASTGELFF	TGCAGTGCTAGAATTCTGGGACTAGCGAGCACCGGGGAGCTGTTTTTT
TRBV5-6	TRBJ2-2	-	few	CASSLGAGNTGELFF	TGTGCCAGCAGCTTGGGGGCAGGAAACACCGGGGAGCTGTTTTTT
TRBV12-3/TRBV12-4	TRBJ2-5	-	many	CASSLGSWETQYF	TGTGCCAGCAGTTTAGGTAGCTGGGAGACCCAGTACTTC
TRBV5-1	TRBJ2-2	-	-	CASSLSVSNTGELFF	TGCGCCAGCAGCTTGTCTGTCTCGAACACCGGGGAGCTGTTTTTT
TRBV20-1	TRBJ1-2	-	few	CSAPKTASNYGYTF	TGCAGTGCTCCCAAGACCGCTTCTAACTATGGCTACACCTTC
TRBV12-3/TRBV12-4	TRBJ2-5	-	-	CASTPSPETQYF	TGTGCCAGCACCCCATCCCCAGAGACCCAGTACTTC
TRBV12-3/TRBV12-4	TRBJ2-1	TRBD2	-	CASRFMSSGGDNEQFF	TGTGCCAGCAGGTTTATGTCTAGCGGGGGGGACAATGAGCAGTTCTTC
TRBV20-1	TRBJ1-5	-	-	CSASQGNQPQHF	TGCAGTGCTAGTCAAGGGAATCAGCCCCAGCATTTT
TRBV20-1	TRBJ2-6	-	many	CSARKVLEVGNVLTF	TGCAGTGCTAGGAAAGTGTTGGAGGTCGGCAACGTCCTGACTTTC
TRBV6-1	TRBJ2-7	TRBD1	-	CASSRDRRSYEQYF	TGTGCCAGCAGTAGGGACAGGCGTTCCTACGAGCAGTACTTC
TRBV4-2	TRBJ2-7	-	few	CASSQDIRGSYEQYF	TGTGCCAGCAGCCAAGATATCAGGGGTTCCTACGAGCAGTACTTC
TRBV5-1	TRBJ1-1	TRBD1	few	CASSLGGGETNTEAFF	TGCGCCAGCAGCTTGGGAGGGGGCGAGACGAACACTGAAGCTTTCTTT
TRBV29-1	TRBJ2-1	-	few	CSVAYNEQFF	TGCAGCGTTGCCTACAATGAGCAGTTCTTC
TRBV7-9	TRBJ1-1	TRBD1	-	CASSQPQGEADTEAFF	TGTGCCAGCAGCCAACCACAGGGGGAAGCGGACACTGAAGCTTTCTTT
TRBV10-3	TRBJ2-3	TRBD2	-	CAISEGLAGTDTQYF	TGTGCCATCAGTGAGGGACTAGCGGGAACAGATACGCAGTATTTT
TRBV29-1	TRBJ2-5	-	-	CSFRRGQETQYF	TGCAGCTTTCGGCGAGGCCAAGAGACCCAGTACTTC
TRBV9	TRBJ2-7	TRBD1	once	CASSGRTGGVEQYF	TGTGCCAGCAGCGGTCGGACAGGGGGCGTCGAGCAGTACTTC
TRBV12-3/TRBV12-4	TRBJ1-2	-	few	CASSLRDNYGYTF	TGTGCCAGCAGTTTACGTGACAACTATGGCTACACCTTC
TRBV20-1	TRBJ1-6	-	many	CSARTLEGSNSPLHF	TGCAGTGCTAGAACACTGGAAGGATCTAATTCACCCCTCCACTTT
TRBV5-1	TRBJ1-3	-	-	CASSRGQAGGNTIYF	TGCGCCAGCAGCCGAGGCCAAGCGGGAGGAAACACCATATATTTT
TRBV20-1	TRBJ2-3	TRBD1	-	CSALPGQGLVGQYF	TGCAGTGCTCTCCCGGGACAGGGCTTAGTCGGGCAGTATTTT
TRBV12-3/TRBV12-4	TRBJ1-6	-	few	CASRGDTTYNSPLHF	TGTGCCAGCAGGGGGGACACTACCTATAATTCACCCCTCCACTTT
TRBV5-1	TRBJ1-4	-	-	CASSLVPGESEKLFF	TGCGCCAGCAGCTTGGTCCCGGGTGAGAGTGAAAAACTGTTTTTT
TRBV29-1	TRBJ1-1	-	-	CSVDNTEAFF	TGCAGCGTTGATAACACTGAAGCTTTCTTT
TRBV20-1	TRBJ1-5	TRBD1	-	CSARGQGRNQPQHF	TGCAGTGCTAGAGGACAGGGTCGCAATCAGCCCCAGCATTTT
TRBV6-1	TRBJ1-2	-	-	CASRPHSPYNYGYTF	TGTGCCAGCAGGCCACACAGTCCCTATAACTATGGCTACACCTTC
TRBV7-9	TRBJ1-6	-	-	CASSLEGAKDSPLHF	TGTGCCAGCAGCTTAGAAGGGGCGAAGGATTCACCCCTCCACTTT
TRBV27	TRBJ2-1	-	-	CASSLILADYNEQFF	TGTGCCAGCAGTTTAATACTAGCAGACTACAATGAGCAGTTCTTC
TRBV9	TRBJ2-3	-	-	CASSPGATPDTQYF	TGTGCCAGCAGCCCCGGGGCCACCCCAGATACGCAGTATTTT
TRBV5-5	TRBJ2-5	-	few	CASSVQGVGETQYF	TGTGCCAGCAGCGTACAGGGTGTCGGGGAGACCCAGTACTTC
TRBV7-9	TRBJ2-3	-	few	CASSPHDRDTQYF	TGTGCCAGCAGCCCACATGACCGAGATACGCAGTATTTT
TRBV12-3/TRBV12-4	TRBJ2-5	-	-	CASLDTEETQYF	TGTGCCAGTCTGGACACTGAAGAGACCCAGTACTTC
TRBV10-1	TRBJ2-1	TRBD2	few	CASSRTSGTYNEQFF	TGCGCCAGCAGTCGGACTAGCGGGACGTACAATGAGCAGTTCTTC
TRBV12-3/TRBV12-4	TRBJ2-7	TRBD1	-	CASSPGQHYEQYF	TGTGCCAGCAGTCCGGGACAGCACTACGAGCAGTACTTC
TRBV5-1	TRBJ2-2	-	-	CASSFARAAGELFF	TGCGCCAGCAGCTTCGCCAGGGCAGCCGGGGAGCTGTTTTTT
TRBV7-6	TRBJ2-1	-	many	CASSLDGHYNEQFF	TGTGCCAGCAGCTTAGACGGACACTACAATGAGCAGTTCTTC
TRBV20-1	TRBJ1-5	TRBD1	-	CSASGDSLYQPQHF	TGCAGTGCTAGTGGGGACAGTTTATATCAGCCCCAGCATTTT
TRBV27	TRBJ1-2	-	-	CASSLSGDYGYTF	TGTGCCAGCAGTTTATCAGGGGACTATGGCTACACCTTC
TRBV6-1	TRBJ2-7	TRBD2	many	CASSPLSGGNGEQYF	TGTGCCAGCAGTCCACTAAGCGGGGGGAACGGAGAGCAGTACTTC
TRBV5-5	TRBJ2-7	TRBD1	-	CASSLEGTAYEQYF	TGTGCCAGCAGCTTGGAGGGGACAGCCTACGAGCAGTACTTC
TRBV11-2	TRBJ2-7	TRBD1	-	CASSLHDRDLQQYF	TGTGCCAGCAGCCTGCACGACAGGGACCTACAGCAGTACTTC
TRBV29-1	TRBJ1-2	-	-	CSVEDGGAANYGYTF	TGCAGCGTTGAAGACGGGGGCGCGGCTAACTATGGCTACACCTTC